The rows below give T cell receptor beta chains drawn from one sample of a study of Graves' ophthalmopathy and Graves' hyperthyroidism. TCRdb re-called the multiplex PCR reads through MiXCR, storing one row per CDR3 protein. The top ten clones hold 7.5% to 10% of a sample with approximately 150,000 distinct CDR3 sequences, 39% of them seen once. The sequencing input was peripheral blood. These receptor sequences come from a man aged 30 to 45 with Graves' ophthalmopathy. Both conserved end residues are part of each CDR3. A D gene is named only where the DNA matches it firmly. Clone size is not always given. Where it is, it says once, few, many or a class for expanded clones.

j_gene	d_gene	abundance	v_gene	CDR3nt	CDR3aa
TRBJ1-6	.	many	TRBV28	TGTGCCAGCAGTACACAACTCTGGGGCGGCAGTTCACCCCTCCACTTT	CASSTQLWGGSSPLHF
TRBJ1-6	.	.	TRBV6-1	TGTGCCAGCAGTGAAACTGATGAGGCCCTCCACTTT	CASSETDEALHF
TRBJ1-5	.	many	TRBV28	TGTGCCAGCAGTTTCGGGGGGAGGGATCAGCCCCAGCATTTT	CASSFGGRDQPQHF
TRBJ2-7	.	once	TRBV11-3	TGTGCCAGCAGCTTACCCCCTCCGAGCGAGCAGTACTTC	CASSLPPPSEQYF
TRBJ2-5	.	many	TRBV24-1	TGTGCCACCAGTGAACCCCAGGGGATCCAGTACTTC	CATSEPQGIQYF
TRBJ2-7	.	many	TRBV10-3	TGTGCCAGCGCGGTCGGACGGGAGGAGCAGTACTTC	CASAVGREEQYF
TRBJ1-1	.	many	TRBV7-2	TGTGCCAGCAGCTCTCGGACCCTTCGGAACACTGAAGCTTTCTTT	CASSSRTLRNTEAFF
TRBJ2-7	.	many	TRBV6-2/TRBV6-3	TGTGCCAGCAGTGATAGGGGTCTTTTGAACGAGCAGTACTTC	CASSDRGLLNEQYF
TRBJ1-2	TRBD1	many	TRBV6-2/TRBV6-3	TGTGCCAGCAGCGACAGGGCGCACTATGGCTACACCTTC	CASSDRAHYGYTF
TRBJ1-1	.	.	TRBV12-5	TGTGCTAGTGGTTTGGAATGGAGGGCTTTCTTT	CASGLEWRAFF